This entry concerns a single T cell receptor beta chain. As yet, its antigen is unknown. The data stem from a study of shared clonotypes between healthy human individuals. Study conclusions and caveats: Rarefaction gave evidence that sorted-subset sequencing remained incomplete despite large depth.

Investigators spread the genomic DNA of each subset evenly over several immunoSEQ plates. Sequencing used immunoSEQ multiplex PCR; TCRdb keeps in-frame clones, though not all of them. The sample gives approximately 940,000 clones, less than 85% of which show up once; around 1.4% is in the top ten. V was trimmed by 8 bases and J by 4 bases, leaving 18 bases between them. Germline CDR1 reads SNHLY; CDR2 reads FYNNEI. The CDR3 sequence is 16 residues long. Material: memory CD4+ T cells sorted from blood. Subset in this sample: CD45RA-negative fraction. The receptor was isolated from a man aged 18 to 29 in good health. The chain combines TRBV2 with TRBJ2-6; TRBD1 might be the D (6 bases). The CDR3 coding sequence is TGTGCCAGCTCCGGGACAATGACAGCCGGGGCCAACGTCCTGACTTTC. Residues: CASSGTMTAGANVLTF. Full variable domain (remainder filled in from reference TRBV2 and TRBJ2-6): EPEVTQTPSHQVTQMGQEVILRCVPISNHLYFYWYRQILGQKVEFLVSFYNNEISEKSEIFDDQFSVERPDGSNFTLKIRSTKLEDSAMYFCASSGTMTAGANVLTFGAGSRLTVL.